Below are 32 T cell receptor beta chains sequenced from a single sample in a study of blood T cell repertoires in COVID-19. Libraries were prepared by immunoSEQ multiplex PCR; TCRdb keeps only in-frame clonotypes and omits some of them. The sample consists of a few hundred thousand clones, about 88% of them appearing once. Sequenced sample: PBMCs or T cells enriched from blood (not recorded which). Receptors originate from a woman in her 30s who had recovered from COVID-19.

The V call is TRBV5-1, the J call TRBJ2-1, with TRBD1 matching over 10 bases. Germline CDR1 and CDR2: SGHRS and YFSETQ. The CDR3 is made up of 14 amino acids. The ends lost 4 bases at V and 7 bases at J; junction bases unmatched: 5. CDR3 DNA sequence: TGCGCCAGCAGCGGGACAGGGGCTGGGAATGAGCAGTTCTTC. It encodes CASSGTGAGNEQFF.

The V gene is TRBV28, the J gene TRBJ1-6, with a weak D call TRBD1 (6 bases). The CDR3 runs 18 residues. V gave up 2 bases and J gave up 6 bases, with 20 bases separating them. In germline, CDR1 is MDHEN, CDR2 SYDVKM. The CDR3: CASSLVQGSVFSNSPLHF. CDR3 sequence (DNA): TGTGCCAGCAGTTTAGTACAGGGAAGTGTGTTCTCTAATTCACCCCTCCACTTT.

The CDR3 DNA follows: TGTGCCAGCAGGGGACAGGGTTGGACTGAAGCTTTCTTT. As protein: CASRGQGWTEAFF. The chain links TRBV6-5 to TRBJ1-1; TRBD1 matches 9 bases. V lost 6 bases, J lost 5 bases, and 4 bases stayed unmatched. The CDR3 runs 13 residues. Germline CDR1 and CDR2: MNHEY and SVGAGI.

The V gene is TRBV13, the J gene TRBJ2-1, with TRBD2 matching over 14 bases. The germline V gene has CDR1 PRHDT and CDR2 FYEKMQ (reference sequence). The CDR3 is 16 residues long. The V gene end was trimmed by 4 bases and the J gene end by 7 bases; junction bases not matched to a gene: 6. CDR3 region: CASSSSTSGGANEQFF. The CDR3 DNA sequence: TGTGCCAGCAGCTCCTCGACTAGCGGGGGGGCGAATGAGCAGTTCTTC.

V gene TRBV18 combines with J gene TRBJ2-5; 9 bases map to TRBD1. CDR3 length: 15 residues. The germline V gene has CDR1 KGHSH and CDR2 LQKENI. J was trimmed by 2 bases and V by 8 bases; bases with no gene match: 9. Here the CDR3 reads CASAPDRGSQETQYF. Here the CDR3 DNA reads TGTGCCAGCGCGCCGGACAGGGGATCACAAGAGACCCAGTACTTC.

The chain employs TRBV18 and TRBJ2-3, with unresolved D. CDR1 and CDR2 (germline): KGHSH, LQKENI. The CDR3 totals 17 residues. The V gene lost 0 bases and the J gene lost 1 base, with 14 bases spanning the gap. The CDR3 DNA sequence: TGTGCCAGCTCACCACCTGCGGTGGCGAGCCGCACAGATACGCAGTATTTT. Encoded protein: CASSPPAVASRTDTQYF.

A few counts support this clone. The J gene is TRBJ1-5, the V gene TRBV25-1, with a possible D match to TRBD1 (5 bases). Germline CDR1 MGHDK, CDR2 SYGVNS. The CDR3 has 15 amino acids. V dropped 1 base and J dropped 2 bases, with 9 bases sitting between them. CDR3 residues: CASSESGRGNQPQHF. For the CDR3, the DNA is TGTGCCAGCAGTGAATCGGGCAGGGGCAATCAGCCCCAGCATTTT.

V and J are TRBV28 and TRBJ1-4; 10 nucleotides match TRBD1. Germline-derived CDR1 and CDR2 are MDHEN and SYDVKM. The CDR3 extends over 13 amino acids. The junction had 3 bases not matched to a gene; V was cut back by 6 bases and J by 8 bases. CDR3 in amino acids: CASRTGGGEKLFF. The CDR3 DNA is TGTGCCAGCAGGACAGGGGGCGGGGAAAAACTGTTTTTT.

A few counts support this clone. The rearrangement joins TRBV28 to TRBJ1-6; 10 positions match TRBD1. The CDR3 totals 16 residues. The germline V gene encodes CDR1 MDHEN and CDR2 SYDVKM. Trimming cost V 7 bases and J 7 bases; bases outside gene matches: 10. The CDR3 loop reads CASINGGDRGNSPLHF. DNA for the CDR3: TGTGCCAGCATTAACGGCGGGGACAGGGGCAATTCACCCCTCCACTTT. Using reference TRBV28 and TRBJ1-6 for the parts outside the CDR3, the full variable domain is DVKVTQSSRYLVKRTGEKVFLECVQDMDHENMFWYRQDPGLGLRLIYFSYDVKMKEKGDIPEGYSVSREKKERFSLILESASTNQTSMYLCASINGGDRGNSPLHFGNGTRLTVT.

The chain combines TRBV5-8 with TRBJ1-6, with D tentatively TRBD1 (6 bases). Germline V gene sequence: CDR1 SGHTS, CDR2 YDEGEE. The V gene lost 0 bases and the J gene lost 6 bases, with 7 bases spanning the gap. The CDR3 is made up of 14 amino acids. The CDR3 coding sequence is TGTGCCAGCAGCTTGGGAGGGGGTAATTCACCCCTCCACTTT. It codes for CASSLGGGNSPLHF.

The chain couples TRBV4-1 to TRBJ2-3, with a tentative D call TRBD1 (6 bases). With 0 bases removed from V and 1 base from J, the gap between germline ends came to 17 bases. Looked up from germline, CDR1 is MGHRA and CDR2 is YSYEKL. CDR3 size: 18 residues. The CDR3 spells CASSQDLSLGARTDTQYF. The CDR3 nucleotides are TGCGCCAGCAGCCAAGATCTGTCCCTGGGGGCCCGCACAGATACGCAGTATTTT.

The chain combines TRBV5-6 with TRBJ2-7; D may be TRBD1 (6 bases). V was shortened by 3 bases and J by 2 bases, with 12 bases between the two germline ends. CDR3 size: 14 residues. CDR1 and CDR2 from the germline V gene are SGHDT and YYEEEE. CDR3 in amino acids: CASSWRQATYEQYF. CDR3 coding DNA: TGTGCCAGCAGCTGGAGACAGGCTACCTACGAGCAGTACTTC.

This clone was detected only once. The genes are TRBV5-6 and TRBJ2-7, with 8 bases matching TRBD1. The ends lost 3 bases at V and 2 bases at J; junction bases unmatched: 1. Germline values: CDR1 SGHDT, CDR2 YYEEEE. This CDR3 spans 13 amino acids. CDR3 sequence reads: CASSSDRAYEQYF. The DNA for the CDR3 is TGTGCCAGCAGCTCGGACAGGGCCTACGAGCAGTACTTC.

This rearrangement joins TRBV5-4 to TRBJ1-6; TRBD1 aligns across 9 bases. The trim removed 4 bases at V and 8 bases at J, leaving 7 bases unmatched. Germline V gene sequence: CDR1 SGHNT, CDR2 YYREEE (reference sequence). CDR3 length: 15 residues. The CDR3 sequence is CASSLGTGTYSPLHF. The CDR3 DNA reads as TGTGCCAGCAGCCTGGGGACAGGGACTTATTCACCCCTCCACTTT. The whole variable domain, filled in from reference TRBV5-4 and TRBJ1-6, reads ETGVTQSPTHLIKTRGQQVTLRCSSQSGHNTVSWYQQALGQGPQFIFQYYREEENGRGNFPPRFSGLQFPNYSSELNVNALELDDSALYLCASSLGTGTYSPLHFGNGTRLTVT.

The chain employs TRBV7-6 and TRBJ2-2; TRBD1 matches at 11 bases. Germline V gives CDR1 SGHVS, CDR2 FNYEAQ. J was trimmed by 5 bases and V by 1 base; bases with no gene match: 3. The CDR3 extends over 16 amino acids. CDR3 in amino acids: CASSLGTGGLTGELFF. The CDR3 DNA sequence: TGTGCCAGCAGCTTAGGGACAGGGGGCTTGACCGGGGAGCTGTTTTTT.

This chain links TRBV11-3 with TRBJ2-1, with TRBD1 as a possible D gene (6 bases). The CDR3 totals 13 residues. The V end was cut by 6 bases, the J end by 5 bases, with 11 bases between. Germline V gives CDR1 SGHNT, CDR2 YENEEA. CDR3 bases: TGTGCCAGCAGTTCGGACAGCAACAATGAGCAGTTCTTC. It translates to CASSSDSNNEQFF. Looking up the rest from reference TRBV11-3 and TRBJ2-1 gives the full variable domain: EAGVVQSPRYKIIEKKQPVAFWCNPISGHNTLYWYLQNLGQGPELLIRYENEEAVDDSQLPKDRFSAERLKGVDSTLKIQPAELGDSAVYLCASSSDSNNEQFFGPGTRLTVL.

The rearrangement joins TRBV28 to TRBJ2-2; TRBD1 agrees at 7 bases. Germline lookup yields CDR1 MDHEN and CDR2 SYDVKM. J was trimmed by 4 bases and V by 8 bases; bases with no gene match: 13. The CDR3 totals 16 residues. Written as DNA, the CDR3 is TGTGCCAGCTGTGGAGTACAGGGGTCGGGCACCGGGGAGCTGTTTTTT. It codes for CASCGVQGSGTGELFF. Variable domain in full (rest from reference TRBV28 and TRBJ2-2): DVKVTQSSRYLVKRTGEKVFLECVQDMDHENMFWYRQDPGLGLRLIYFSYDVKMKEKGDIPEGYSVSREKKERFSLILESASTNQTSMYLCASCGVQGSGTGELFFGEGSRLTVL.

This rearrangement joins TRBV6-1 to TRBJ1-5, with D unresolved. In germline, CDR1 is MNHNS, CDR2 SASEGT. The CDR3 runs to 12 residues. With 3 bases removed from V and 5 bases from J, the gap between germline ends came to 5 bases. The CDR3 loop reads CASSEIDQPQHF. The CDR3 region has the DNA TGTGCCAGCAGTGAGATAGATCAGCCCCAGCATTTT.

This clone has just one count. The chain combines TRBV7-8 with TRBJ1-5; D may be TRBD1 (6 bases). CDR1 is SGHVS, CDR2 FQNEAQ, per germline. V was trimmed by 5 bases and J by 3 bases, leaving 17 bases between them. The CDR3 loop spans 16 amino acids. The CDR3 coding sequence is TGTGCCAGCAGCGGCGAGGGGGGGGGATTCAATCAGCCCCAGCATTTT. It encodes CASSGEGGGFNQPQHF.

CDR3 coding DNA: TGTGCCAGCACCGGGGATGGCTACACCTTC. Its translation is CASTGDGYTF. The chain is built from TRBV9 and TRBJ1-2; D gene unclear. The CDR3 extends over 10 amino acids. Germline V gene sequence: CDR1 SGDLS, CDR2 YYNGEE. Trimming shortened V by 6 bases and J by 6 bases, and 6 bases separated the two germline ends.

The chain joins TRBV4-2 to TRBJ1-1; TRBD1 might be the D (6 bases). V was pared by 2 bases and J by 2 bases, with 18 bases between. Looked up from germline, CDR1 is LGHNA and CDR2 is YNFKEQ. CDR3 length: 17 residues. The CDR3 DNA follows: TGTGCCAGCAGCCAAAGGGGAGGGTCAGGGGTTAACACTGAAGCTTTCTTT. Its protein product is CASSQRGGSGVNTEAFF.

This clone was seen only once. J is TRBJ2-4 and V is TRBV21-1; the D call in the table, TRBD2, was not verified against the DNA. TRBV21-1 is shown as a pseudogene. CDR3 length: 14 residues. The CDR3 nucleotides read TGTGCCAGCAGCGAACTAGCTGGGTTGGGCATTCAGTACTTC. Amino acids: CASSELAGLGIQYF.

V usage is TRBV5-1 and J usage is TRBJ2-1; maybe TRBD1 (6 bases). The germline CDR1 and CDR2 sequences are SGHRS and YFSETQ. The germline V and J ends were trimmed by 3 bases and 7 bases, with 26 bases remaining between them. The CDR3 contains 18 residues. As DNA, the CDR3 is TGCGCCAGCAGCTACCGGGACACTCCATCTTCTTGGTGGAATGAGCAGTTCTTC. It encodes CASSYRDTPSSWWNEQFF.

The genes are TRBV19 and TRBJ2-2, with TRBD2 matching 7 bases. Trimming removed 5 bases from V and 7 bases from J; junction bases left unmatched: 4. The CDR3 is made up of 13 amino acids. Looked up from germline, CDR1 is LNHDA and CDR2 is SQIVND (reference sequence). In DNA form, the CDR3 reads TGTGCCAGTAGTCAGCGGGGTAACGGGGAGCTGTTTTTT. Translating gives CASSQRGNGELFF. The full variable domain, its missing parts supplied by reference TRBV19 and TRBJ2-2, is DGGITQSPKYLFRKEGQNVTLSCEQNLNHDAMYWYRQDPGQGLRLIYYSQIVNDFQKGDIAEGYSVSREKKESFPLTVTSAQKNPTAFYLCASSQRGNGELFFGEGSRLTVL.

This clone has a handful of counts. The chain carries TRBV10-1 and TRBJ1-2; 8 positions match TRBD1. Germline V gives CDR1 WNHNN, CDR2 SYGVQD (reference sequence). V dropped 3 bases and J dropped 8; count of bases not matched to a gene: 5. The CDR3 spans 13 residues. As DNA, the CDR3 is TGCGCCAGCAGTGACGGACAGGGTGACGGCTACACCTTC. Encoded protein: CASSDGQGDGYTF.

The rearrangement links TRBV11-2 to TRBJ1-1, with TRBD1 identical over 7 bases. V lost 5 bases to trimming and J lost 7 bases; unmatched junction nucleotides: 4. Germline V gene sequence: CDR1 SGHAT, CDR2 FQNNGV. CDR3 length: 12 residues. In DNA form, the CDR3 reads TGTGCCAGCAGCCTGCAGGGGGTTGAAGCTTTCTTT. Protein product: CASSLQGVEAFF.

The chain employs TRBV6-1 and TRBJ1-2; 9 nucleotides agree with TRBD1. V shed 1 base and J 5 bases; nucleotides not matched to a gene: 5. The CDR3 is 15 residues long. Germline CDR1 MNHNS, CDR2 SASEGT. CDR3 protein: CASSEGTGVGYGYTF. The CDR3 nucleotides read TGTGCCAGCAGTGAAGGGACAGGGGTAGGGTATGGCTACACCTTC.

The V call is TRBV12-3 or TRBV12-4, the J call TRBJ1-2; D call uncertain. This CDR3 has 13 amino acids. V was pared by 6 bases and J by 4 bases, with 12 bases between. Here the CDR3 reads CASSAGFLYGYTF. The CDR3 region has the DNA TGTGCCAGCAGCGCCGGGTTCCTCTATGGCTACACCTTC.

V gene TRBV5-4 combines with J gene TRBJ2-7, with a possible D match to TRBD1 (6 bases). This CDR3 has 15 amino acids. The V gene lost 1 base and the J gene lost 7 bases, with 18 bases spanning the gap. CDR1 and CDR2 (germline): SGHNT, YYREEE (reference sequence). The CDR3: CASSLPGQNFGEQYF. The DNA of the CDR3 is TGTGCCAGCAGCTTGCCCGGACAGAACTTTGGGGAGCAGTACTTC.

The chain employs TRBV2 and TRBJ1-2, with D perhaps TRBD1 (6 bases). The CDR3 is made up of 16 amino acids. Germline loops: CDR1 SNHLY, CDR2 FYNNEI. The germline V and J ends were trimmed by 0 bases and 4 bases, with 15 bases remaining between them. The CDR3 sequence is CASSEARIGGTYGYTF. As DNA, the CDR3 is TGTGCCAGCAGTGAAGCGCGGATAGGGGGAACCTATGGCTACACCTTC.

This clone was observed a single time. V and J are TRBV28 and TRBJ1-6; weak D call: TRBD1 (5 bases). CDR3 length: 14 amino acids. V dropped 3 bases and J dropped 8 bases, with 11 bases sitting between them. Germline V CDR1 and CDR2: MDHEN, SYDVKM. The CDR3 DNA reads TGTGCCAGCAGTTTGTTTAGACAGTATTCACCCCTCCACTTT. Protein sequence: CASSLFRQYSPLHF.

This chain links TRBV28 with TRBJ1-1; TRBD1 aligns across 7 bases. The V and J ends lost 5 bases and 5 bases, in that order; junction bases with no gene match: 8. Germline V CDR1 and CDR2: MDHEN, SYDVKM. CDR3 length: 14 amino acids. This CDR3 is CASSLTGVYTEAFF. CDR3 sequence (DNA): TGTGCCAGCAGTCTCACAGGGGTCTATACTGAAGCTTTCTTT.